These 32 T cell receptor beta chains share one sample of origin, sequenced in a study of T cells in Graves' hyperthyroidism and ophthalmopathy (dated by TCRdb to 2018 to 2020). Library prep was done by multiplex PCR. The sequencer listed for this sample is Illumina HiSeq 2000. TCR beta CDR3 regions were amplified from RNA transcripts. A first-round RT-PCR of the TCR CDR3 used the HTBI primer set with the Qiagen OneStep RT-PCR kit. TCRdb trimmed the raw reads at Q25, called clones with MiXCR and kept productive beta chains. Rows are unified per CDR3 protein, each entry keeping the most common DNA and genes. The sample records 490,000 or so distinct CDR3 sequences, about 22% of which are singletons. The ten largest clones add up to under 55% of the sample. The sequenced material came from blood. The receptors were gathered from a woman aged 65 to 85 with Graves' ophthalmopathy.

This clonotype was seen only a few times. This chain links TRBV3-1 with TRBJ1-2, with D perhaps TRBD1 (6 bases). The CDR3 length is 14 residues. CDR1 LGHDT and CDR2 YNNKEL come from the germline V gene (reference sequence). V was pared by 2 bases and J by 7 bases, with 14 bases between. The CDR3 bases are TGTGCCAGCAGCCAAACAGGGTTAAAAGGTGGCTACACCTTC. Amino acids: CASSQTGLKGGYTF.

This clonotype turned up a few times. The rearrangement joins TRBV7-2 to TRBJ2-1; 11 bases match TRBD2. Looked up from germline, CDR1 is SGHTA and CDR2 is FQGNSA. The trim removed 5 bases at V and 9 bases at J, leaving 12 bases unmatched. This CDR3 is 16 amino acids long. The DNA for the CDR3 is TGTGCCAGCAGCCCTGTAGCGGGAGGGCCTCGGGGTGAGCAGTTCTTC. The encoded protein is CASSPVAGGPRGEQFF.

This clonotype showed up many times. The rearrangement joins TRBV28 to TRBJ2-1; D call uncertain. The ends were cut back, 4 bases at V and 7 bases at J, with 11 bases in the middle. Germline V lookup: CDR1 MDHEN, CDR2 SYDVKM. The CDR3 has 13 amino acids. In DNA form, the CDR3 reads TGTGCCAGCAGTTACCAGCGCTGGAATGAGCAGTTCTTC. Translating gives CASSYQRWNEQFF.

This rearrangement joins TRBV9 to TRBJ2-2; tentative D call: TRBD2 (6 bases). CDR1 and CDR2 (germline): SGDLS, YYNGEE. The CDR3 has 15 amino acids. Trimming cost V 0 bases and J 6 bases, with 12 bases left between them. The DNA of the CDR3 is TGTGCCAGCAGCGTAGCGGGAGCCCGGCCCGGGGAGCTGTTTTTT. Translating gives CASSVAGARPGELFF.

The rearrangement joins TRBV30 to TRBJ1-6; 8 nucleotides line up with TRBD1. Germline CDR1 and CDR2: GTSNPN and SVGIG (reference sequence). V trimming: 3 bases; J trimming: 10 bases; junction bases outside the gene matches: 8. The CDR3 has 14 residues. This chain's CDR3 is CAWSLGQEGSPLHF. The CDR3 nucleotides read TGTGCCTGGAGCCTGGGACAGGAAGGATCACCCCTCCACTTT.

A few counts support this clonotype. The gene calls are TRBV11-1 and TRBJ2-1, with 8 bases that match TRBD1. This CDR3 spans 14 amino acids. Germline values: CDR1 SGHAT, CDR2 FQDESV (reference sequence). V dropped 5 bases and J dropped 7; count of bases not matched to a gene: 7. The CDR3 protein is CASSRRTGLNEQFF. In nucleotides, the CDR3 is TGTGCCAGCAGCCGTCGGACAGGGTTGAATGAGCAGTTCTTC.

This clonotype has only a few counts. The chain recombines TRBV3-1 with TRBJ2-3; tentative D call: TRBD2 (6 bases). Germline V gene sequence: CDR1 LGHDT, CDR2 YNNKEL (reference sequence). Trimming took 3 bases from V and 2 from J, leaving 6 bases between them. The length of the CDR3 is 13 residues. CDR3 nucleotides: TGTGCCAGCAGCCAGGACTACACAGATACGCAGTATTTT. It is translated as CASSQDYTDTQYF.

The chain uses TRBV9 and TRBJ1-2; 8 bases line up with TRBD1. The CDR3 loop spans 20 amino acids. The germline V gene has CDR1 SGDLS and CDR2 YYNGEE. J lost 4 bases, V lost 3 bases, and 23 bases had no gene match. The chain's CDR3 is CASSGRGVRQGQPEGYGYTF. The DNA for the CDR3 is TGTGCCAGCAGCGGCCGGGGGGTAAGACAGGGGCAACCGGAGGGCTATGGCTACACCTTC.

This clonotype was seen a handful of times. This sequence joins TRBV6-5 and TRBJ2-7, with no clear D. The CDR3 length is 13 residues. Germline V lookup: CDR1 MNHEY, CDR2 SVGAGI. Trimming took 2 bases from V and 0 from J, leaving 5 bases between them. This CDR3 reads CASSYPSSYEQYF. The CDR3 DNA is TGTGCCAGCAGTTACCCGAGCTCCTACGAGCAGTACTTC.

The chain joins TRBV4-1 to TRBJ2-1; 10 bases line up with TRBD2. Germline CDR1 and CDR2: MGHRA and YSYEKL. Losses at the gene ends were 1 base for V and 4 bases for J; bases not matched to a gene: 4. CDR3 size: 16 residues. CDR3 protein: CASSQVGTSVYNEQFF. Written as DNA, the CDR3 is TGCGCCAGCAGCCAAGTTGGGACTAGCGTTTACAATGAGCAGTTCTTC.

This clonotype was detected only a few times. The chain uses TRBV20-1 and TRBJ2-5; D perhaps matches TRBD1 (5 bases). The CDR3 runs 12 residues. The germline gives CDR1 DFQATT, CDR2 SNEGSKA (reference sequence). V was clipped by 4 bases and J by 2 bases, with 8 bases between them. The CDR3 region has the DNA TGCAGTGCTAACAGGATACAAGAGACCCAGTACTTC. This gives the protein CSANRIQETQYF.

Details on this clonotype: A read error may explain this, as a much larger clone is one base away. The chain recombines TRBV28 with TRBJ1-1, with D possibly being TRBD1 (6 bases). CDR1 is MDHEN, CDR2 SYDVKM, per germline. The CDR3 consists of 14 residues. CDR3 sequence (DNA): TGTGCCAGCAGGGTGGGGACATCTTACACTGTAGCTTTCTTT. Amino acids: CASRVGTSYTVAFF.

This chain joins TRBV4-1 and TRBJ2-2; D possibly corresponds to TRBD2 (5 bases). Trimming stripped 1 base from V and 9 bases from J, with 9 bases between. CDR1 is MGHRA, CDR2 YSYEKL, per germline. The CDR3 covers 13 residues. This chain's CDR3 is CASSQGGFWELFF. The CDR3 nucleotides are TGCGCCAGCAGCCAAGGCGGGTTCTGGGAGCTGTTTTTT.

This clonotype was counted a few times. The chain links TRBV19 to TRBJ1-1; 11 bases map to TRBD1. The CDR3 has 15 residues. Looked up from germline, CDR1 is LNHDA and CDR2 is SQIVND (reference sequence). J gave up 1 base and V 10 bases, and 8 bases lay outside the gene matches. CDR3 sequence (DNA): TGTGCCACCCGGACAGGGGGCGCGGAGAACACTGAAGCTTTCTTT. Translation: CATRTGGAENTEAFF.

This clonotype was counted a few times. The CDR3 DNA sequence: TGTGCCAGCAGCTTCGGGACTCCAGCGTTGTATTTT. Translating it yields CASSFGTPALYF. V is TRBV7-2 and J is TRBJ2-3; D is perhaps TRBD2 (6 bases). This CDR3 is 12 amino acids long. V dropped 3 bases and J dropped 14 bases, with 15 bases sitting between them. The germline gives CDR1 SGHTA, CDR2 FQGNSA.

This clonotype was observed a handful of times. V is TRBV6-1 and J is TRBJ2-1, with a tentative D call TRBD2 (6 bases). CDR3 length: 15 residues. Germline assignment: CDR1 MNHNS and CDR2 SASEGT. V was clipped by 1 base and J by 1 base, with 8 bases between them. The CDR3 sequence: CASSEVGGSYNEQFF. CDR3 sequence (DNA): TGTGCCAGCAGTGAAGTCGGGGGATCCTACAATGAGCAGTTCTTC.

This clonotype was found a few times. CDR3 amino acids: CSASGAAGVANEQFF. CDR3 bases: TGCAGTGCTAGTGGGGCGGCGGGAGTAGCCAATGAGCAGTTCTTC. V is TRBV20-1 and J is TRBJ2-1; TRBD2 aligns across 7 bases. CDR1 and CDR2 (germline): DFQATT, SNEGSKA (reference sequence). The CDR3 sequence is 15 residues long. After removal of 3 bases from V and 6 bases from J, the junction contained 11 bases not matched to a gene.

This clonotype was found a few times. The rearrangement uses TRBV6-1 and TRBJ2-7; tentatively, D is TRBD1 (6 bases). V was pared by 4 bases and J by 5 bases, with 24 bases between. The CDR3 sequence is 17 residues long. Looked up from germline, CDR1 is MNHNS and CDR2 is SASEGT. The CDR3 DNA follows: TGTGCCAGCAGTGGGGCTGGGCACAGGGTGCGGAGAAACGAGCAGTACTTC. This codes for CASSGAGHRVRRNEQYF.

CDR3 loop: CASRPDRANYGYTF. The CDR3 region has the DNA TGTGCCAGCAGGCCGGACAGGGCAAACTATGGCTACACCTTC. V is TRBV6-2 or TRBV6-3 and J is TRBJ1-2; TRBD1 matches 8 bases. CDR3 length equals 14 residues. Germline trimming cut 6 bases from V and 2 bases from J; bases unmatched to any gene: 5. CDR1 and CDR2 from the germline V gene are MNHEY and SVGEGT.

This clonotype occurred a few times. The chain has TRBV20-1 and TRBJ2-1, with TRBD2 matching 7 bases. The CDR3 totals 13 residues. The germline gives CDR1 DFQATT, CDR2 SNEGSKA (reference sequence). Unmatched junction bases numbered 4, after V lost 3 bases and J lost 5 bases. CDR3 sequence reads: CSARRDYDNEQFF. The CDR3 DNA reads TGCAGTGCTAGGAGGGACTACGACAATGAGCAGTTCTTC.

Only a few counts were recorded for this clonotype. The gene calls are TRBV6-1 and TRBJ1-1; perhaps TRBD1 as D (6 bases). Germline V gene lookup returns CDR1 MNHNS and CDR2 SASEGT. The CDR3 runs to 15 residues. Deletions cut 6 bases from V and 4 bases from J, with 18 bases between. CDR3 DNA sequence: TGTGCCAGCAGCCCAAGACAGGTCGGACCCACTGAAGCTTTCTTT. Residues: CASSPRQVGPTEAFF.

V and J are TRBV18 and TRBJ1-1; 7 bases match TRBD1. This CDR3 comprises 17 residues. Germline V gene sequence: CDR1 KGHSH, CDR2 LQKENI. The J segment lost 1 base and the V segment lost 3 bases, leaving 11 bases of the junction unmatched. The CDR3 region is CASSPLGQSLTNTEAFF. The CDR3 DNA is TGTGCCAGCTCACCCCTGGGACAGTCCTTGACGAACACTGAAGCTTTCTTT.

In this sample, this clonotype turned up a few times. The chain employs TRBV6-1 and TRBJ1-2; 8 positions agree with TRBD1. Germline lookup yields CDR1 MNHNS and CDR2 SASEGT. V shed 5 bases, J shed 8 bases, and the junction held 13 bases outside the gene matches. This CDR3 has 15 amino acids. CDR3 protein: CASSPPDRVWSGYTF. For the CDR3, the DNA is TGTGCCAGCAGTCCCCCGGACAGGGTTTGGAGCGGCTACACCTTC.

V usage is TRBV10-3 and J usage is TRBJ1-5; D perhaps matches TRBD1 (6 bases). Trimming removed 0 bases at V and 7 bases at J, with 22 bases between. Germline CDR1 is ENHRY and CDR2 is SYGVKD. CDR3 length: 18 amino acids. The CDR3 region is CAISESRRGVDTRQPQHF. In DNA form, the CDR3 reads TGTGCCATCAGTGAGTCGAGGAGGGGGGTGGACACACGGCAGCCCCAGCATTTT.

CDR3: CASSPAQGNTEAFF. CDR3 nucleotides: TGTGCCAGCTCACCAGCACAGGGGAACACTGAAGCTTTCTTT. V gene TRBV18 combines with J gene TRBJ1-1; D is perhaps TRBD1 (6 bases). The V gene lost 2 bases and the J gene lost 1 base, with 8 bases spanning the gap. The germline CDR1 and CDR2 sequences are KGHSH and LQKENI. This CDR3 spans 14 amino acids.

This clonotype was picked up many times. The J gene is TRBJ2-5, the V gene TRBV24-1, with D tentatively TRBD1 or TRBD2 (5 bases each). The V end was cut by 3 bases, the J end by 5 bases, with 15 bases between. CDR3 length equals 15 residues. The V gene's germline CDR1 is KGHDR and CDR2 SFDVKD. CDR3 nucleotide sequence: TGTGCCACCAGTGATCCCGGGACCGGAAGGGAGACCCAGTACTTC. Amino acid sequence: CATSDPGTGRETQYF.

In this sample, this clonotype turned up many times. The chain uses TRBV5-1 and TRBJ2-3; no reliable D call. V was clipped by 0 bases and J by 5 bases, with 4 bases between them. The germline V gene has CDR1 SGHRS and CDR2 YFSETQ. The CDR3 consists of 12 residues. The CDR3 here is CASSLALDTQYF. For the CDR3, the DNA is TGCGCCAGCAGCTTGGCCCTAGATACGCAGTATTTT.

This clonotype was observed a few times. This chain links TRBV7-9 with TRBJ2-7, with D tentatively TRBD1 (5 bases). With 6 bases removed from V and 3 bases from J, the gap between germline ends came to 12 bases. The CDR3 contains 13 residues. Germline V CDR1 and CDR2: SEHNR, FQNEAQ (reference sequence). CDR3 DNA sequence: TGTGCCAGCAGTATGACAGCAAACTACGAGCAGTACTTC. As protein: CASSMTANYEQYF.

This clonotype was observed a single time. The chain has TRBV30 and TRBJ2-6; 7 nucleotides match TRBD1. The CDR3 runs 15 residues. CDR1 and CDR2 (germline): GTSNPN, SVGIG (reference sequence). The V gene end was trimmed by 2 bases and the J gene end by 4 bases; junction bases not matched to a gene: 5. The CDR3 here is CAWSTGTAGANVLTF. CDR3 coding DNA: TGTGCCTGGAGTACAGGGACAGCGGGGGCCAACGTCCTGACTTTC.

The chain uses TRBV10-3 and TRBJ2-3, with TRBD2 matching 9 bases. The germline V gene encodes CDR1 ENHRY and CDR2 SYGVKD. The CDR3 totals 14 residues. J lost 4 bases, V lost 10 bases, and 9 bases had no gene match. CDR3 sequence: CATIASGRPDTQYF. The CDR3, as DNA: TGTGCCACCATTGCCAGCGGGAGGCCAGATACGCAGTATTTT.

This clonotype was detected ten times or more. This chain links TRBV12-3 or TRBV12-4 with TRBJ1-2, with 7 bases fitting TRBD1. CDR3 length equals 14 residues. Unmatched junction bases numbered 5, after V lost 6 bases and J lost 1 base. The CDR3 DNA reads TGTGCCAGCAGCTCGACAGGGAGTAACTATGGCTACACCTTC. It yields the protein CASSSTGSNYGYTF.

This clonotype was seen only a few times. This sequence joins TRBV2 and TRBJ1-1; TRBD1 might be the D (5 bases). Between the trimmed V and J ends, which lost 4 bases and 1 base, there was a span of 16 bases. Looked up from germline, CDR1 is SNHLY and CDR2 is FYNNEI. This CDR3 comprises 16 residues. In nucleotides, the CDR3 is TGTGCCAGCAGTGGTGGCATTTGGGGCTCGAACACTGAAGCTTTCTTT. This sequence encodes CASSGGIWGSNTEAFF.